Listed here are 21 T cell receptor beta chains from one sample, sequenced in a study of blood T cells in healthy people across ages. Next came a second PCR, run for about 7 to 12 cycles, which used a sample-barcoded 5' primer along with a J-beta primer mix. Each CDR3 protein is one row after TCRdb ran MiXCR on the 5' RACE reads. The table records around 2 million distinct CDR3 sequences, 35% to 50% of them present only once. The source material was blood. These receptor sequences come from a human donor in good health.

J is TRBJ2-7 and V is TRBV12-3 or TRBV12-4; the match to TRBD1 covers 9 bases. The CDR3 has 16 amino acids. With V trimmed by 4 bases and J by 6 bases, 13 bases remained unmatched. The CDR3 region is CASSSRDREGNCEQYF. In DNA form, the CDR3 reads TGTGCCAGCAGTTCTAGGGACAGGGAAGGCAACTGCGAGCAGTACTTC.

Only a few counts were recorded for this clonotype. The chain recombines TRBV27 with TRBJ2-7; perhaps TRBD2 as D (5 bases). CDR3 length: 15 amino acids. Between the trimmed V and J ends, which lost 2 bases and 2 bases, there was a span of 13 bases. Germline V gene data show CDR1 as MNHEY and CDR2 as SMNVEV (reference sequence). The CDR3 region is CASSLRASGTYEQYF. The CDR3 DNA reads TGTGCCAGCAGTTTACGGGCCAGCGGTACCTACGAGCAGTACTTC.

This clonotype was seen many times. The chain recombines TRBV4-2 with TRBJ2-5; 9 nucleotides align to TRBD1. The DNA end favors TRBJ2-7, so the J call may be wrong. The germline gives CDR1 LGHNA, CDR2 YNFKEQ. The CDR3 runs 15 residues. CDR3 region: CASSQGTGEPREQYF. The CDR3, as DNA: TGTGCCAGCAGCCAAGGGACAGGGGAACCTCGCGAGCAGTACTTC.

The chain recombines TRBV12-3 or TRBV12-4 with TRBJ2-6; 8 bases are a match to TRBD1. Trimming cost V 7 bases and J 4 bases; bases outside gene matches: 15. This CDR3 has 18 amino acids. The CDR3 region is CASKSYRDRLKGANVLTF. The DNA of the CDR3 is TGTGCCAGCAAATCGTACCGGGACAGGCTAAAGGGGGCCAACGTCCTGACTTTC.

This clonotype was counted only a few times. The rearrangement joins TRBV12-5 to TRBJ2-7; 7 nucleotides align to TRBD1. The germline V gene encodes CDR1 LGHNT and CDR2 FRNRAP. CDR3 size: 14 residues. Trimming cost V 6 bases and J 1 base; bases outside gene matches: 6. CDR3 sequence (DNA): TGTGCTAGTGGATGGGACAGTCAGTCCTACGAGCAGTACTTC. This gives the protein CASGWDSQSYEQYF. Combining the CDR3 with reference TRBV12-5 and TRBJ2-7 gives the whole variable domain DARVTQTPRHKVTEMGQEVTMRCQPILGHNTVFWYRQTMMQGLELLAYFRNRAPLDDSGMPKDRFSAEMPDATLATLKIQPSEPRDSAVYFCASGWDSQSYEQYFGPGTRLTVT.

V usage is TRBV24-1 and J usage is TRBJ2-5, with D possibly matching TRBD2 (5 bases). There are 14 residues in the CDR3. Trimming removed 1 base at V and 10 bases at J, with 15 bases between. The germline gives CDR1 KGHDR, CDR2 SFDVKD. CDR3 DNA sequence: TGTGCCACCAGTGATTTTTGGTCTGAGGGCTACCAGTACTTC. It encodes CATSDFWSEGYQYF.

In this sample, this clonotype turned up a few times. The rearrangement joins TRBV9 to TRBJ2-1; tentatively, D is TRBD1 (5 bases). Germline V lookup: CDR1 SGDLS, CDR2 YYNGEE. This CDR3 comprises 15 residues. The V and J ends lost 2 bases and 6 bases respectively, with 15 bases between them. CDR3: CASSVISTEFNEQFF. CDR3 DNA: TGTGCCAGCAGCGTTATTTCGACAGAGTTCAATGAGCAGTTCTTC.

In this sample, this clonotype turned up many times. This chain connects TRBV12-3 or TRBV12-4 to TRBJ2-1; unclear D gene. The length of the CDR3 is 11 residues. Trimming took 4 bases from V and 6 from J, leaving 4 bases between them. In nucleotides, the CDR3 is TGTGCCAGCAGTTACCGCAATGAGCAGTTCTTC. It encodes CASSYRNEQFF.

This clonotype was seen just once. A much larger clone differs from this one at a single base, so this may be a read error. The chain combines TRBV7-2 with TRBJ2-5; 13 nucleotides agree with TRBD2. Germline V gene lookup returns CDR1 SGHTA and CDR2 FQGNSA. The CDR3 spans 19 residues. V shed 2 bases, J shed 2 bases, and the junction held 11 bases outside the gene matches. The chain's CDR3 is CASSLKGRGTSGTQETQYF. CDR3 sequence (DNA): TGTGCCAGCAGCTTAAAGGGGAGGGGGACTAGCGGGACACAAGAGACCCAGTACTTC.

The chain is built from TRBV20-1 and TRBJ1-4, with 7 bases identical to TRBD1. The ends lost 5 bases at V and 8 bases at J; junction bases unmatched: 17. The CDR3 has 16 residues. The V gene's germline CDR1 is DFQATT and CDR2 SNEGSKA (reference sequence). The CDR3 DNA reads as TGCAGTGCTCCCGCTCCCTGGGACAGCCCCATCGAAAAACTGTTTTTT. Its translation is CSAPAPWDSPIEKLFF.

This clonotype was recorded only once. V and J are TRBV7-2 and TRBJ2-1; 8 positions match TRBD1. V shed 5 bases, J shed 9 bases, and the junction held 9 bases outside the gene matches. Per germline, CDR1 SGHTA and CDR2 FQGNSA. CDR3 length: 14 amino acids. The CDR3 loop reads CASSRSQGAAEQFF. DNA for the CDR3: TGTGCCAGCAGCAGGTCCCAGGGGGCGGCTGAGCAGTTCTTC. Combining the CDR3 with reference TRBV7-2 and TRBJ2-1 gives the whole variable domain GAGVSQSPSNKVTEKGKDVELRCDPISGHTALYWYRQSLGQGLEFLIYFQGNSAPDKSGLPSDRFSAERTGGSVSTLTIQRTQQEDSAVYLCASSRSQGAAEQFFGPGTRLTVL.

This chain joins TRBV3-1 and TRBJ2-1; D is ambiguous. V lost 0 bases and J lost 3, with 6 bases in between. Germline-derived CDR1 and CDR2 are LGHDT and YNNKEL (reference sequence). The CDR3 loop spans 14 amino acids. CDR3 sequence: CASSQDFIYNEQFF. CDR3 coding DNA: TGTGCCAGCAGCCAAGATTTTATCTACAATGAGCAGTTCTTC.

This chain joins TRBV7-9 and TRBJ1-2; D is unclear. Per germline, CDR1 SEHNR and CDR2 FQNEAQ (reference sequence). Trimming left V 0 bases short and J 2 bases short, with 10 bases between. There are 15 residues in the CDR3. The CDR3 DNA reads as TGTGCCAGCAGCTTAGCCGTAGGGATCAACTATGGCTACACCTTC. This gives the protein CASSLAVGINYGYTF.

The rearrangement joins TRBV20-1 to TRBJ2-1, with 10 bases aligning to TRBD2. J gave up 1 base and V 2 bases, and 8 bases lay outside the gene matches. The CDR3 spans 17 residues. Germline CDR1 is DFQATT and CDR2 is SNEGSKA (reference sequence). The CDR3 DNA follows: TGCAGTGCTAGAAGCGGGGGGGCCGGGGGATCCTACAATGAGCAGTTCTTC. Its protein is CSARSGGAGGSYNEQFF.

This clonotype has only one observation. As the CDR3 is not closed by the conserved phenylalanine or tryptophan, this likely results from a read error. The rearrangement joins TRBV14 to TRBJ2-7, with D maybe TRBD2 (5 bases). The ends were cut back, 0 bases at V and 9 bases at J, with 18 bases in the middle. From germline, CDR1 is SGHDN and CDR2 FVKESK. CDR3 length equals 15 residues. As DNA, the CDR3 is TGTGCCAGCAGCCAAGATCCTAGCTTCGTTGGCGGGCAGTACTGC. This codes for CASSQDPSFVGGQYC.

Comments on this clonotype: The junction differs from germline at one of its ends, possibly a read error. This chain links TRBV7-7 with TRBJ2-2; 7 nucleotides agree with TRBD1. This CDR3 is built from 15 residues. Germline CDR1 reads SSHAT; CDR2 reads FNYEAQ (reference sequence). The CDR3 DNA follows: TGTGCTAGCAGCTCTCGACAGGGCCGGACCGGGGAGCTGTTTTTT. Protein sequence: CASSSRQGRTGELFF.

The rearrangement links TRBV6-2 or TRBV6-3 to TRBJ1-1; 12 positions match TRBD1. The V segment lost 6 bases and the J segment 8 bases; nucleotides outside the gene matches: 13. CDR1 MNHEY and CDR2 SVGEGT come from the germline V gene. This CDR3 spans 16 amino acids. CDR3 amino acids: CASSRDRGRASREAFF. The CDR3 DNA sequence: TGTGCCAGCAGCCGGGACAGGGGGCGGGCCTCACGGGAAGCTTTCTTT.

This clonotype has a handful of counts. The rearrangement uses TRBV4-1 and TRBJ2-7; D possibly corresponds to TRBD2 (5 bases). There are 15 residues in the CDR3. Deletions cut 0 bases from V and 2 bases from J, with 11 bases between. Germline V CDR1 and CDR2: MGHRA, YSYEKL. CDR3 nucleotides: TGCGCCAGCAGCCAAGAATCAATGGGAGCCTACGAGCAGTACTTC. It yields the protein CASSQESMGAYEQYF.

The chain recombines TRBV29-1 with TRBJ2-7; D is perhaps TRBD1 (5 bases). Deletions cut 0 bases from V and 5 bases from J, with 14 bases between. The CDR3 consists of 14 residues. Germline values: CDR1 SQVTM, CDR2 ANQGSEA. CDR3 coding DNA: TGCAGCGTTGAAGATAACGGACACCTCAACGAGCAGTACTTC. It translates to CSVEDNGHLNEQYF.

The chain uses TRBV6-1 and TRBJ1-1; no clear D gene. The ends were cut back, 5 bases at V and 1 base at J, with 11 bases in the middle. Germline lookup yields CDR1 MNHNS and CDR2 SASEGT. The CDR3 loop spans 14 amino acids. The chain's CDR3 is CASSQTFKNTEAFF. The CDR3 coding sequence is TGTGCCAGCAGTCAAACTTTTAAGAACACTGAAGCTTTCTTT.

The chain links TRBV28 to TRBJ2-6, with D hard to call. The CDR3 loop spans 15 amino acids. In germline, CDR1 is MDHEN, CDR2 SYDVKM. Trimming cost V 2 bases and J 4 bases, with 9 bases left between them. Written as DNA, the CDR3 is TGTGCCAGCAGTTTACACGGGCCCGGGGCCAACGTCCTGACTTTC. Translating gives CASSLHGPGANVLTF. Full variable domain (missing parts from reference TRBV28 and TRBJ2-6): DVKVTQSSRYLVKRTGEKVFLECVQDMDHENMFWYRQDPGLGLRLIYFSYDVKMKEKGDIPEGYSVSREKKERFSLILESASTNQTSMYLCASSLHGPGANVLTFGAGSRLTVL.